The clone carrying this T cell receptor beta chain has just one count. This entry belongs to a study of CD8 T cells in Susac syndrome. The TEMRA cells underwent FACS enrichment, while the CD8+ and CD4+ T cells underwent negative isolation. An input of roughly 0.5 to 1 ug of RNA was subjected to reverse transcription using random hexamers. TCRdb ran MiXCR on the immunoSEQ multiplex PCR reads and lists one entry per CDR3 protein. The data contain 120,000 or so distinct CDR3 sequences, roughly 94% of them singletons. The CDR3 loop spans 14 amino acids. V was shortened by 3 bases and J by 5 bases, with 14 bases between the two germline ends. CDR1 and CDR2 (germline): LNHDA, SQIVND (reference sequence).

The material sequenced was CD4+ T cells from PBMCs. The TCR sequence derives from a human donor with multiple sclerosis. This chain connects TRBV19 to TRBJ2-7; D gene unclear. CDR3 residues: CASSMKSFPNEQYF. CDR3 DNA sequence: TGTGCCAGTAGTATGAAAAGCTTCCCAAACGAGCAGTACTTC.